Shown below are 3 T cell receptor beta chains from a single sample sequenced in a study of T cells in Graves' hyperthyroidism and ophthalmopathy. Amplification targeted TCR beta CDR3 regions from RNA transcripts. Researchers ran a first-round RT-PCR on the TCR CDR3 using the HTBI primer set. Using its own MiXCR run on the multiplex PCR reads, TCRdb lists one record per CDR3 protein. The sample includes about 680,000 distinct CDR3 sequences, about a third of them seen just once. The sample was blood. Source of these receptors: a woman aged 40 to 50 with Graves' hyperthyroidism.

Regarding this clonotype: This CDR3 is missing its conserved last phenylalanine or tryptophan, likely due to a read error. The chain recombines TRBV7-9 with TRBJ2-2; 8 bases fit TRBD1. The CDR3 has 15 residues. From germline, CDR1 is SEHNR and CDR2 FQNEAQ (reference sequence). V was pared by 5 bases and J by 4 bases, with 6 bases of the junction left unmatched. The CDR3 coding sequence is TGTGCCAGCAGCCTAGGGACAGGAGTCACCGGGGAGCTGTTTCTT. This encodes CASSLGTGVTGELFL.

A few counts support this clonotype. The rearrangement uses TRBV7-8 and TRBJ2-7, with 7 nucleotides matching TRBD1. Germline lookup yields CDR1 SGHVS and CDR2 FQNEAQ. This CDR3 has 15 amino acids. With 5 bases clipped from V and 2 bases from J, the junction kept 9 bases outside the gene matches. CDR3 sequence reads: CASSPRQGRAYEQYF. CDR3 nucleotides: TGTGCCAGCAGCCCCCGACAGGGCCGCGCCTACGAGCAGTACTTC.

This clonotype was counted ten times or more. V usage is TRBV6-5 and J usage is TRBJ2-5; D is possibly TRBD1 (5 bases). With 7 bases removed from V and 5 bases from J, the gap between germline ends came to 14 bases. In germline, CDR1 is MNHEY, CDR2 SVGAGI. This CDR3 has 13 residues. CDR3 DNA sequence: TGTGCCAGCACTTCCGACAGTTATGAGACCCAGTACTTC. Its translation is CASTSDSYETQYF.